This T cell receptor (beta chain) stems from a study of blood T cell repertoires in COVID-19. Measured with immunoSEQ multiplex PCR; TCRdb has only the in-frame clones, and not every one. The sample yields approximately 270,000 clones, 80% to 90% seen once. The CDR3 is made up of 12 amino acids. Germline V CDR1 and CDR2: SGHAT, FQNNGV. Trimming removed 2 bases at V and 7 bases at J, with 8 bases between. Input material: peripheral blood. The chain recombines TRBV11-2 with TRBJ1-2; a possible D gene is TRBD1 (5 bases). This TCR was sampled from a woman in her seventies with acute or convalescent COVID-19. The CDR3 region has the DNA TGTGCCAGCAGCTTAAGGGGTGTTGGCTACACCTTC. It specifies CASSLRGVGYTF.